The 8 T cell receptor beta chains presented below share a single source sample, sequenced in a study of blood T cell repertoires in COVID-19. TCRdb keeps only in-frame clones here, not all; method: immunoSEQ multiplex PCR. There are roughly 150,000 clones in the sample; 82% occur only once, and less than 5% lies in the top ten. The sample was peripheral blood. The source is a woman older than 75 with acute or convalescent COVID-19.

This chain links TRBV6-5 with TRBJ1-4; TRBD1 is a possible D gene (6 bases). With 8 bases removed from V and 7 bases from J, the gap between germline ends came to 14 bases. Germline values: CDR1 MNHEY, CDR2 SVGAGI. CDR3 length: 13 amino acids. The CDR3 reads CASSRLRGEKLFF. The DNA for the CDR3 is TGTGCCAGCTCACGTCTCAGGGGTGAAAAACTGTTTTTT.

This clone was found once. In nucleotides, the CDR3 is TGTGCCAGCAGTCCCGGACAGGTAGAGACCCAGTACTTC. Translation: CASSPGQVETQYF. The J gene is TRBJ2-5, the V gene TRBV6-5; 7 bases agree with TRBD1. The CDR3 is 13 amino acids. Trimming cost V 5 bases and J 4 bases; bases outside gene matches: 4. The germline CDR1 and CDR2 sequences are MNHEY and SVGAGI.

The CDR3 DNA reads as TGCGCCAGCAGCAATATAGCGGGGCTCGCTTTCTTT. Its translation is CASSNIAGLAFF. The chain is built from TRBV4-1 and TRBJ1-1; tentative D call: TRBD1 (5 bases). Germline CDR1 MGHRA, CDR2 YSYEKL. This CDR3 region has 12 residues. Between the trimmed V and J ends, which lost 5 bases and 11 bases, there was a span of 15 bases.

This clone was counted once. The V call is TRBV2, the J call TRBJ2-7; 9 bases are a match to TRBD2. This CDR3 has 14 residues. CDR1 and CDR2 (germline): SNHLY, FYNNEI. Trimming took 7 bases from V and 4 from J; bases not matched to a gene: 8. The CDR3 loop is CASKGRLAGYEQYF. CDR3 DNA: TGTGCCAGCAAGGGGCGGCTAGCGGGGTACGAGCAGTACTTC.

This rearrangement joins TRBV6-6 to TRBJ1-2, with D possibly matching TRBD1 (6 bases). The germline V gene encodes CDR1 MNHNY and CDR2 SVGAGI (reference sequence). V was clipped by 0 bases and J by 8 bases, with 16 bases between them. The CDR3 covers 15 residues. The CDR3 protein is CASSYSIQGGQGYTF. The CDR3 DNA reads TGTGCCAGCAGTTACTCGATACAGGGAGGGCAGGGCTACACCTTC.

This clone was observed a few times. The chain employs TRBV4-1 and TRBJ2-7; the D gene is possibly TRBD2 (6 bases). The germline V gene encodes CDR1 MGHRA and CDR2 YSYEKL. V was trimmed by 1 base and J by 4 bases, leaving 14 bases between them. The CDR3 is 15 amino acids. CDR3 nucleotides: TGCGCCAGCAGCCAAGTATGGAGGGGAGGATACGAGCAGTACTTC. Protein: CASSQVWRGGYEQYF.

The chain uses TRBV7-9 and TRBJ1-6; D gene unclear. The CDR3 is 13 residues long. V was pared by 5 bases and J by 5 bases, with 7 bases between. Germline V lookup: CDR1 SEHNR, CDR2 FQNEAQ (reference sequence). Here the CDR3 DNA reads TGTGCCAGCAGCCGGCGGGATAATTCACCCCTCCACTTT. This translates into CASSRRDNSPLHF.

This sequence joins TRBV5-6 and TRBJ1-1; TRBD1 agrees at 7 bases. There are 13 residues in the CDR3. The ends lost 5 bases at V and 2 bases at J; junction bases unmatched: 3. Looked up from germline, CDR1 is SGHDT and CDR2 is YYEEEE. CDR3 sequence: CASRYRGNTEAFF. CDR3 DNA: TGTGCCAGCAGATACAGGGGCAACACTGAAGCTTTCTTT. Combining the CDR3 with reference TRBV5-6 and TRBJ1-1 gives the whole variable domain DAGVTQSPTHLIKTRGQQVTLRCSPKSGHDTVSWYQQALGQGPQFIFQYYEEEERQRGNFPDRFSGHQFPNYSSELNVNALLLGDSALYLCASRYRGNTEAFFGQGTRLTVV.